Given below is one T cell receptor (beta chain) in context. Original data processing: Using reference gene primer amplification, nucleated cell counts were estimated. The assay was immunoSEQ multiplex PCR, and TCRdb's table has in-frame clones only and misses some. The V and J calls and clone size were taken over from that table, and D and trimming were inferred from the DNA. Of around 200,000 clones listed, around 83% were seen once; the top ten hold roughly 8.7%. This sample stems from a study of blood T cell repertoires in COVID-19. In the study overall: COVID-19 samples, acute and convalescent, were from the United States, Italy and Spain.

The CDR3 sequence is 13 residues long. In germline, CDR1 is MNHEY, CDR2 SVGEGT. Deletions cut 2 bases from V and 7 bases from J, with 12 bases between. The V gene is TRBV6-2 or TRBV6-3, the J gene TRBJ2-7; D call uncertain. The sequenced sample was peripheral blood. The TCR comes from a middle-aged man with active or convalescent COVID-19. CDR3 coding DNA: TGTGCCAGCAGTTACGGCAGGTTGAGAGAGCAGTACTTC. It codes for CASSYGRLREQYF.